Each of the 8 T cell receptor beta chains below was sequenced from the same sample in a study of control samples from healthy donors and cancer patients. Data came from immunoSEQ multiplex PCR; TCRdb stores just in-frame clones and leaves some out. The sample consists of fewer than 200,000 clones, around 90% of them appearing once. The sample consisted of blood. These receptors were collected from a man aged 25-40 years in good health.

The chain carries TRBV6-5 and TRBJ1-6; D gene unclear. The germline CDR1 and CDR2 sequences are MNHEY and SVGAGI. Trimming removed 4 bases at V and 9 bases at J, with 13 bases between. This CDR3 is built from 14 residues. The DNA of the CDR3 is TGTGCCAGCAGTTCCTCATCCCGGGGTTCACCCCTCCACTTT. Its protein product is CASSSSSRGSPLHF.

The gene calls are TRBV3-1 (or the pseudogene TRBV3-2) and TRBJ2-4; 7 nucleotides agree with TRBD1. This CDR3 is 15 amino acids long. The germline CDR1 and CDR2 sequences are LGHDT and YNNKEL (reference sequence). Trimming removed 1 base from V and 1 base from J; junction bases left unmatched: 1. This CDR3 reads CASSQATGAKNIQYF. For the CDR3, the DNA is TGTGCCAGCAGCCAAGCGACAGGGGCCAAAAACATTCAGTACTTC.

J is TRBJ2-1 and V is TRBV5-4; 8 bases line up with TRBD2. The CDR3 contains 16 residues. Germline V gene lookup returns CDR1 SGHNT and CDR2 YYREEE (reference sequence). Losses at the gene ends were 3 bases for V and 0 bases for J; bases not matched to a gene: 5. CDR3 nucleotide sequence: TGTGCCAGCAGCTCGGGGGGGCCTAACTCCTACAATGAGCAGTTCTTC. It encodes CASSSGGPNSYNEQFF.

The chain has TRBV6-2 or TRBV6-3 and TRBJ2-5; D may be TRBD2 (5 bases). The CDR3 sequence is 15 residues long. Germline V gene sequence: CDR1 MNHEY, CDR2 SVGEGT. V lost 5 bases to trimming and J lost 5 bases, with 18 bases between them. In DNA, the CDR3 is TGTGCCAGCAGTCCCCTGGACCTCGGCGGGGAGACCCAGTACTTC. Its protein is CASSPLDLGGETQYF.

J is TRBJ1-1 and V is TRBV7-3, with D hard to call. With 2 bases removed from V and 1 base from J, the gap between germline ends came to 5 bases. The CDR3 has 13 residues. Germline values: CDR1 SGHTA, CDR2 FQGTGA. CDR3 protein: CASSLQENTEAFF. The CDR3, as DNA: TGTGCCAGCAGCTTACAGGAGAACACTGAAGCTTTCTTT.

The rearrangement uses TRBV11-2 and TRBJ2-7; 8 bases agree with TRBD1. Germline CDR1 SGHAT, CDR2 FQNNGV. V was clipped by 5 bases and J by 3 bases; unmatched bases: 9. The CDR3 totals 15 residues. The CDR3 reads CASSQAGTGHYEQYF. The CDR3 region has the DNA TGTGCCAGCAGCCAAGCCGGGACAGGACACTACGAGCAGTACTTC. Full variable domain (outside the CDR3, taken from reference TRBV11-2 and TRBJ2-7): EAGVAQSPRYKIIEKRQSVAFWCNPISGHATLYWYQQILGQGPKLLIQFQNNGVVDDSQLPKDRFSAERLKGVDSTLKIQPAKLEDSAVYLCASSQAGTGHYEQYFGPGTRLTVT.

This clone was found once. The DNA of the CDR3 is TGTGCCAGCAGTTTAGCGGGGGCCAACGTCCTGACTTTC. Protein product: CASSLAGANVLTF. V and J are TRBV12-3 or TRBV12-4 and TRBJ2-6; no clear D. V was cut by 0 bases and J by 4 bases, with 1 base left in between. This CDR3 is 13 amino acids long.

This chain links TRBV7-6 with TRBJ2-1; D uncertain. The germline V gene has CDR1 SGHVS and CDR2 FNYEAQ. Trimming stripped 2 bases from V and 0 bases from J, with 8 bases between. The CDR3 has 15 residues. CDR3 region: CASSLKGSSYNEQFF. DNA for the CDR3: TGTGCCAGCAGCTTAAAGGGAAGCTCCTACAATGAGCAGTTCTTC.